The 12 T cell receptor beta chains below all came from one sample that was sequenced in a study of OX40 agonist ivuxolimab in advanced cancers. The table came from immunoSEQ multiplex PCR; TCRdb's copy has only in-frame clones and leaves some out. The sample carries approximately 70,000 clones, around 79% recorded once. The specimen was CD4+ or CD8+ T cells sorted from blood, collected in a trial of the OX40 agonist ivuxolimab. The receptor source for this set is an adult with an advanced solid tumor such as melanoma, head and neck, liver or kidney cancer.

The chain is built from TRBV5-1 and TRBJ2-2; the D gene is possibly TRBD1 (5 bases). The ends were cut back, 2 bases at V and 0 bases at J, with 8 bases in the middle. The CDR3 length is 15 residues. CDR1 and CDR2 (germline): SGHRS, YFSETQ. The CDR3 DNA is TGCGCCAGCAGCTTAACAGGCCCGAACACCGGGGAGCTGTTTTTT. Translating gives CASSLTGPNTGELFF.

This clone turned up a few times. The chain employs TRBV5-1 and TRBJ2-2; D is ambiguous. V lost 1 base and J lost 7, with 11 bases in between. This CDR3 contains 14 residues. In germline, CDR1 is SGHRS, CDR2 YFSETQ. Here the CDR3 reads CASSLWGGVGELFF. The CDR3 nucleotides are TGCGCCAGCAGCTTGTGGGGTGGAGTCGGGGAGCTGTTTTTT.

The V call is TRBV5-8, the J call TRBJ1-2, with D tentatively TRBD1 (6 bases). The germline CDR1 and CDR2 sequences are SGHTS and YDEGEE. Trimming took off 0 bases at V and 7 bases at J, with 13 bases between the two ends. The length of the CDR3 is 14 residues. CDR3 sequence reads: CASSLGQVRVGYTF. In DNA form, the CDR3 reads TGTGCCAGCAGCTTGGGACAGGTCCGAGTTGGCTACACCTTC.

The chain carries TRBV4-3 and TRBJ2-1; 7 positions match TRBD2. The CDR3 spans 19 residues. V dropped 5 bases and J dropped 5; count of bases not matched to a gene: 21. In germline, CDR1 is LGHNA, CDR2 YSLEER. The CDR3 here is CASSTRFWAGTKGDNEQFF. As DNA, the CDR3 is TGCGCCAGCAGCACCCGTTTTTGGGCCGGGACTAAAGGAGACAATGAGCAGTTCTTC.

V usage is TRBV28 and J usage is TRBJ1-4; the match to TRBD1 covers 8 bases. V dropped 3 bases and J dropped 2; count of bases not matched to a gene: 8. The CDR3 has 17 amino acids. Germline V lookup: CDR1 MDHEN, CDR2 SYDVKM. In nucleotides, the CDR3 is TGTGCCAGCAGTTTGCCTAAACAGGGGGGGACTAATGAAAAACTGTTTTTT. Translated: CASSLPKQGGTNEKLFF.

This clone was counted a few times. This chain links TRBV7-9 with TRBJ1-1; D not certain. The CDR3 is 13 residues long. Germline CDR1 reads SEHNR; CDR2 reads FQNEAQ (reference sequence). Trimming cost V 1 base and J 0 bases, with 3 bases left between them. This CDR3 reads CASSLEVNTEAFF. The CDR3 DNA sequence: TGTGCCAGCAGCTTAGAGGTGAACACTGAAGCTTTCTTT.

The V and J genes are TRBV4-1 and TRBJ1-2; 8 nucleotides align to TRBD1. CDR1 MGHRA and CDR2 YSYEKL come from the germline V gene. The CDR3 is 14 amino acids. V shed 4 bases and J 8 bases; nucleotides not matched to a gene: 9. The CDR3 region is CASSRVGQGHGYTF. CDR3 DNA sequence: TGCGCCAGCAGCCGAGTCGGACAGGGACACGGCTACACCTTC.

Only a few counts were recorded for this clone. The chain combines TRBV6-5 with TRBJ1-1; 9 nucleotides agree with TRBD1. This CDR3 comprises 15 residues. J lost 5 bases, V lost 6 bases, and 10 bases had no gene match. Germline-derived CDR1 and CDR2 are MNHEY and SVGAGI. CDR3 in DNA: TGTGCCAGCAGGAAAAGACAGGGGGGTAGGACTGAAGCTTTCTTT. This codes for CASRKRQGGRTEAFF.

CDR3 protein: CASSESRRETQYF. The CDR3, as DNA: TGTGCCAGCAGTGAAAGTAGGAGGGAGACCCAGTACTTC. This chain connects TRBV6-1 to TRBJ2-5; possibly TRBD2 for D (5 bases). The CDR3 has 13 amino acids. Trimming removed 2 bases at V and 5 bases at J, with 9 bases between. In germline, CDR1 is MNHNS, CDR2 SASEGT.

Only one count was recorded for this clone. This chain links TRBV7-2 with TRBJ2-7; 8 bases are a match to TRBD2. Germline CDR1 is SGHTA and CDR2 is FQGNSA. The CDR3 length is 14 residues. For the CDR3, the DNA is TGTGCCAGCAGCTTAATAGGGGCAGGAGCGGGGGTGCACGTC. Its translation: CASSLIGAGAGVHV.

The chain has TRBV5-1 and TRBJ1-2; D gene unclear. The CDR3 runs 16 residues. Germline V CDR1 and CDR2: SGHRS, YFSETQ. V was trimmed by 0 bases and J by 0 bases, leaving 12 bases between them. CDR3 residues: CASSLEALRPNYGYTF. In DNA form, the CDR3 reads TGCGCCAGCAGCTTGGAAGCACTGAGGCCTAACTATGGCTACACCTTC.

The rearrangement joins TRBV4-2 to TRBJ1-1; no clear D. V was clipped by 0 bases and J by 1 base, with 6 bases between them. The CDR3 consists of 14 residues. Germline loops: CDR1 LGHNA, CDR2 YNFKEQ. The CDR3 spells CASSQDRWNTEAFF. CDR3 bases: TGTGCCAGCAGCCAAGATAGATGGAACACTGAAGCTTTCTTT.